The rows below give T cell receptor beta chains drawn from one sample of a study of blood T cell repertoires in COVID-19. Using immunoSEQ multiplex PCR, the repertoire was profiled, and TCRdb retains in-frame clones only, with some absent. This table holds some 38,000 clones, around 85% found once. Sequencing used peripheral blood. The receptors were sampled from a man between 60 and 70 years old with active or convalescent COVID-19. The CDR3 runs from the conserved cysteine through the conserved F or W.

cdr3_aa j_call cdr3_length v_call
CASSPSGTDYNEQFF TRBJ2-1 15 TRBV18
CASSLGYTGKRNSPLHF TRBJ1-6 17 TRBV5-1
CSVSGFRETQYF TRBJ2-5 12 TRBV29-1
CASSSGDRGPGAFF TRBJ1-1 14 TRBV4-3
CASSMGVNYGYTF TRBJ1-2 13 TRBV5-6
CASSPTKQGNTIYF TRBJ1-3 14 TRBV3-1/TRBV3-2
CASRQGIHYGYTF TRBJ1-2 13 TRBV2
CASSSPRTGGDGYTF TRBJ1-2 15 TRBV6-2/TRBV6-3
CASSFTSGRVGGELFF TRBJ2-2 16 TRBV27
CASSHLVGQDREKLFF TRBJ1-4 16 TRBV6-6